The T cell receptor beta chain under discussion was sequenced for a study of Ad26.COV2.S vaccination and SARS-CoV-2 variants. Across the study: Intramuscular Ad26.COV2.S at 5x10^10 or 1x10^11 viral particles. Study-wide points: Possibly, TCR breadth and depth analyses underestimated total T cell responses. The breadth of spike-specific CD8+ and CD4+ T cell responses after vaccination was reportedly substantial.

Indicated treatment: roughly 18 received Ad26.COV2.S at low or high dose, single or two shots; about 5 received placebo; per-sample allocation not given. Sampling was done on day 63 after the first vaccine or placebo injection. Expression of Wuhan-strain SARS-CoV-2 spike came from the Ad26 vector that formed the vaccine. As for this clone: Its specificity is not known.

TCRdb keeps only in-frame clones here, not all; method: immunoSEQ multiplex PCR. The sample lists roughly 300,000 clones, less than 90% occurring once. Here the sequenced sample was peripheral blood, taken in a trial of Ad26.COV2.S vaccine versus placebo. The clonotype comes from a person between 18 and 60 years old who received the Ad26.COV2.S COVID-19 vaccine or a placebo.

The CDR3 region is CASSRQSSGNTIYF. CDR3 coding DNA: TGTGCCAGCAGCCGCCAGAGCTCTGGAAACACCATATATTTT. This rearrangement joins TRBV7-8 to TRBJ1-3; D is ambiguous. Germline V gives CDR1 SGHVS, CDR2 FQNEAQ. The CDR3 consists of 14 residues. V was cut by 5 bases and J by 0 bases, with 8 bases left in between.